Listed below are T cell receptor beta chains from one sample, sequenced in a study of response to subunit inactivated influenza vaccine. TCRdb re-called the RT-PCR reads with MiXCR, one entry per CDR3 protein. The sample carries around 580,000 distinct CDR3 sequences, about an eighth recorded once. This sample comprised PBMCs from blood, obtained on the day of vaccination. The source is a man aged 45 to 65 who received an inactivated influenza vaccine. Each CDR3 is given with its conserved first and last residue. A D gene is named only where the DNA matches it firmly. The size of a clone is reported for some rows only, either as once, few or many, or as a class for expanded clones.

D	V	size	J	length	DNA	CDR3
.	TRBV6-1	few	TRBJ1-1	14	TGTGCCAGCAGTGCACCTTATGGGCGCACTGAAGCTTTCTTT	CASSAPYGRTEAFF
TRBD2	TRBV9	few	TRBJ2-1	18	TGTGCCAGCAGCGCAGAGGGTAGCGGGAGGGCGTCCTACAATGAGCAGTTCTTC	CASSAEGSGRASYNEQFF
TRBD2	TRBV20-1	many	TRBJ2-1	15	TGCAGTGCTATTCCTAGCGGGGGGCCCTACAATGAGCAGTTCTTC	CSAIPSGGPYNEQFF
.	TRBV28	few	TRBJ1-4	15	TGTGCCAGCAGTTCCCCGACACCAATGGATGAAAAACTGTTTTTT	CASSSPTPMDEKLFF
.	TRBV10-3	many	TRBJ2-5	13	TGTGCCATCGCCCCGACAGCGCCAGAGACCCAGTACTTC	CAIAPTAPETQYF
TRBD1	TRBV4-2	.	TRBJ2-3	19	TGTGCCAGCAGCCAAGGGTGGACAGGGGGCGTCCCGAGCACAGATACGCAGTATTTT	CASSQGWTGGVPSTDTQYF
TRBD1	TRBV28	few	TRBJ2-7	16	TGTGCCAGCAGTTCGACAGGGGAAACTTACCCCTACGAGCAGTACTTC	CASSSTGETYPYEQYF
.	TRBV6-1	few	TRBJ1-5	15	TGTGCCAGCAGTGAAGATGATTATAGCAATCAGCCCCAGCATTTT	CASSEDDYSNQPQHF
.	TRBV20-1	few	TRBJ1-2	15	TGCAGTGCTAGAGATTTGGGACACTTCACCTATGGCTACACCTTC	CSARDLGHFTYGYTF
.	TRBV15	few	TRBJ2-2	15	TGTGCCACCAGCAGAGAAAGGGGTCGGACCGGGGAGCTGTTTTTT	CATSRERGRTGELFF
.	TRBV7-8	.	TRBJ1-6	18	TGTGCCAGCAGCTTAGTTCCCAGTGAAAGCTCCTATAATTCACCCCTCCACTTT	CASSLVPSESSYNSPLHF
.	TRBV25-1	.	TRBJ2-1	13	TGTGCCAGCAGTACACTGGGGCTGGTTGAGCAGTTCTTC	CASSTLGLVEQFF
.	TRBV10-3	.	TRBJ1-5	14	TGTGCCATCAGTGAAGAGTATAGCAATCAGCCCCAGCATTTT	CAISEEYSNQPQHF
.	TRBV29-1	many	TRBJ1-1	11	TGCAGCGTTGCGTTTGGGACTGAAGCTTTCTTT	CSVAFGTEAFF
.	TRBV28	few	TRBJ2-1	11	TGTGCCAGCAGTTTCTCGGACGGGCAGTTCTTC	CASSFSDGQFF
.	TRBV10-3	few	TRBJ2-5	15	TGTGCCATCAGTGACGTTTGGGGATACCAAGAGACCCAGTACTTC	CAISDVWGYQETQYF
.	TRBV11-1	few	TRBJ2-5	17	TGTGCCAGCAGCTTATTCACAGGGAGAATCTACCAAGAGACCCAGTACTTC	CASSLFTGRIYQETQYF
TRBD2	TRBV20-1	many	TRBJ2-2	16	TGCAGTGCTAGTGGACTAGCGGGAGGAACCACCGGGGAGCTGTTTTTT	CSASGLAGGTTGELFF
TRBD2	TRBV20-1	few	TRBJ2-3	15	TGCAGTGCCCGACGGGCTAGCGGTGGCACAGATACGCAGTATTTT	CSARRASGGTDTQYF
TRBD1	TRBV5-1	many	TRBJ2-3	15	TGCGCCAGCAGCTTGAAGGGGGCTTTCTCTGATACGCAGTATTTT	CASSLKGAFSDTQYF
TRBD1	TRBV5-1	many	TRBJ2-1	13	TGCGCCAGCAGCGGAAGACAGGGGCATGAGCAGTTCTTC	CASSGRQGHEQFF
TRBD1	TRBV4-3	few	TRBJ1-5	15	TGCGCCAGCAGCATGACAGGGGGCGGTAATCAGCCCCAGCATTTT	CASSMTGGGNQPQHF
TRBD1	TRBV4-1	few	TRBJ1-5	15	TGCGCCAGCAGCCAGGGACAGGGGCACAATCAGCCCCAGCATTTT	CASSQGQGHNQPQHF
TRBD1	TRBV5-1	few	TRBJ2-5	15	TGCGCCAGCAAAACGGCGACAGGGTTTGGGGAGACCCAGTACTTC	CASKTATGFGETQYF
TRBD2	TRBV27	few	TRBJ2-1	15	TGTCCCAGCAGTTTACTAGCGGGAGGGGTGCATGAGCAGTTCTTC	CPSSLLAGGVHEQFF
.	TRBV6-1	.	TRBJ2-1	13	TGTGCCAGCAGCGTGGGACTCAACAATGAGCAGTTCTTC	CASSVGLNNEQFF
.	TRBV19	few	TRBJ1-6	16	TGTGCCAGTAACGCAGGGCGAAGCTCCTATAATTCACCCCTCCACTTT	CASNAGRSSYNSPLHF